The rows below give T cell receptor beta chains drawn from one sample of a study of cytomegalovirus exposure and HLA in healthy donors. The table came from immunoSEQ multiplex PCR; TCRdb's copy has only in-frame clones and leaves some out. The table records about 120,000 clones, 63% of them present only once. The material sequenced was PBMCs. Every receptor here comes from a man aged 40-50 years in good health and CMV-seropositive. Both conserved end residues are part of each CDR3. D genes are given only for firm matches. Size is omitted from some rows. Given values are once, few, many or a class for expanded clones.

J gene: TRBJ2-5; clone size: .; D gene: TRBD2; V gene: TRBV25-1; CDR3 DNA: TGTGCCAGCAGTGCTTGGCTAGCGGGGGGGCCGGACCAAGAGACCCAGTACTTC; CDR3 protein: CASSAWLAGGPDQETQYF
J gene: TRBJ2-2; clone size: few; D gene: .; V gene: TRBV5-1; CDR3 DNA: TGCGCCAGCAGCTTGGCCAGGGGCGAATTGGGTACCACCGGGGAGCTGTTTTTT; CDR3 protein: CASSLARGELGTTGELFF
J gene: TRBJ2-1; clone size: .; D gene: .; V gene: TRBV2; CDR3 DNA: TGTGCCAGCAGACTAATGGGGGGTACCAATGAGCAGTTCTTC; CDR3 protein: CASRLMGGTNEQFF
J gene: TRBJ2-2; clone size: few; D gene: TRBD2; V gene: TRBV10-2; CDR3 DNA: TGCGCCAGCATAGCGGGGATTAACACCGGGGAGCTGTTTTTT; CDR3 protein: CASIAGINTGELFF
J gene: TRBJ2-7; clone size: few; D gene: .; V gene: TRBV5-4; CDR3 DNA: TGTGCCAGCAGCGCAGGCATATCGGGGAACGAGCAGTACTTC; CDR3 protein: CASSAGISGNEQYF
J gene: TRBJ1-2; clone size: .; D gene: .; V gene: TRBV5-4; CDR3 DNA: TGTGCCAGCAGCCAGCGGGCCGACTATGGCTACACCTTC; CDR3 protein: CASSQRADYGYTF
J gene: TRBJ2-1; clone size: .; D gene: .; V gene: TRBV13; CDR3 DNA: TGTGCCAGCAGCCCGGGTGAAAGGTTACATGAGCAGTTCTTC; CDR3 protein: CASSPGERLHEQFF
J gene: TRBJ1-5; clone size: .; D gene: .; V gene: TRBV9; CDR3 DNA: TGTGCCAGCAGTTTACAGGGTAATAGCAATCAGCCCCAGCATTTT; CDR3 protein: CASSLQGNSNQPQHF
J gene: TRBJ1-3; clone size: .; D gene: .; V gene: TRBV9; CDR3 DNA: TGTGCCAGCAGCGTAGGCGCCCTCTCTGGAAACACCATATATTTT; CDR3 protein: CASSVGALSGNTIYF
J gene: TRBJ2-1; clone size: .; D gene: .; V gene: TRBV29-1; CDR3 DNA: TGCAGCCTAAAACGTGGGCGCCTTGGCAATGAGCAGTTCTTC; CDR3 protein: CSLKRGRLGNEQFF
J gene: TRBJ2-7; clone size: .; D gene: TRBD1; V gene: TRBV5-5; CDR3 DNA: TGTGCCAGCAGCCAACTGACAGGGTACGAGCAGTACTTC; CDR3 protein: CASSQLTGYEQYF
J gene: TRBJ1-1; clone size: .; D gene: TRBD1; V gene: TRBV9; CDR3 DNA: TGTGCCAGCAGCCCCCAACAGGGGATGTACACTGAAGCTTTCTTT; CDR3 protein: CASSPQQGMYTEAFF
J gene: TRBJ2-2; clone size: .; D gene: TRBD1; V gene: TRBV2; CDR3 DNA: TGTGCCAGCAGCGACCAGGGTAGGGACAGTGAGATTTTT; CDR3 protein: CASSDQGRDSEIF
J gene: TRBJ2-6; clone size: once; D gene: TRBD1; V gene: TRBV5-1; CDR3 DNA: TGCGCCAGCAGCCCGGAACCACCGGGACAGGGGTCCTCTGGGGCCAACGTCCTGACTTTC; CDR3 protein: CASSPEPPGQGSSGANVLTF
J gene: TRBJ2-7; clone size: .; D gene: .; V gene: TRBV29-1; CDR3 DNA: TGCAGCGTTGAAGGCGGGGCCCGCTCCTACGAGCAGTACTTC; CDR3 protein: CSVEGGARSYEQYF
J gene: TRBJ1-4; clone size: .; D gene: .; V gene: TRBV10-3; CDR3 DNA: TGTGCCATCAGTGACGTCCAGGGAGGAGGTGAAAAACTGTTTTTT; CDR3 protein: CAISDVQGGGEKLFF
J gene: TRBJ2-3; clone size: once; D gene: .; V gene: TRBV7-8; CDR3 DNA: TGTGCCAGCAGCTTTGACAGTTCCACAGATACGCAGTATTTT; CDR3 protein: CASSFDSSTDTQYF
J gene: TRBJ2-4; clone size: .; D gene: TRBD1; V gene: TRBV30; CDR3 DNA: TGTGCCTGGAGTCTACAGGGGATGGACATTCAGTACTTC; CDR3 protein: CAWSLQGMDIQYF
J gene: TRBJ1-5; clone size: .; D gene: .; V gene: TRBV7-2; CDR3 DNA: TGTGCCAGCAGCGTGGACAGAGATCAGCCCCAGCATTTT; CDR3 protein: CASSVDRDQPQHF
J gene: TRBJ2-7; clone size: .; D gene: .; V gene: TRBV5-4; CDR3 DNA: TGTGCCAGCAGCTTGGCTCTCGCGACGGGGGAGCAGTACTTC; CDR3 protein: CASSLALATGEQYF
J gene: TRBJ1-2; clone size: .; D gene: .; V gene: TRBV7-9; CDR3 DNA: TGTGCCAGCAGCTCCAGCGGGGGAACCTATGGCTACACCTTC; CDR3 protein: CASSSSGGTYGYTF
J gene: TRBJ1-4; clone size: .; D gene: TRBD1; V gene: TRBV28; CDR3 DNA: TGTGCCAGCAGTCGGACAGGGGGCGGTGAAAAACTGTTTTTT; CDR3 protein: CASSRTGGGEKLFF
J gene: TRBJ2-3; clone size: few; D gene: TRBD1; V gene: TRBV28; CDR3 DNA: TGTGCCAGCGGTTCTGGGACAGGGGGCACAGATACGCAGTATTTT; CDR3 protein: CASGSGTGGTDTQYF
J gene: TRBJ1-6; clone size: .; D gene: TRBD1; V gene: TRBV5-1; CDR3 DNA: TGCGCCAGCAGCTTGGGGGGGACAGGGGGCAGTTCACCCCTCCACTTT; CDR3 protein: CASSLGGTGGSSPLHF
J gene: TRBJ2-3; clone size: .; D gene: .; V gene: TRBV4-1; CDR3 DNA: TGCGCCAGCAGCCAAGGGGAGGTAGATACGCAGTATTTT; CDR3 protein: CASSQGEVDTQYF
J gene: TRBJ2-7; clone size: .; D gene: .; V gene: TRBV7-2; CDR3 DNA: TGTGCCAGCAGCTTAGTGCGGATCCCTAGCGAGCAGTACTTC; CDR3 protein: CASSLVRIPSEQYF
J gene: TRBJ2-1; clone size: few; D gene: TRBD1; V gene: TRBV7-2; CDR3 DNA: TGTGCCAGCAGCTTCGACAGGGGGCATGTGGGAGAAACGATCTTC; CDR3 protein: CASSFDRGHVGETIF
J gene: TRBJ1-2; clone size: .; D gene: TRBD1; V gene: TRBV30; CDR3 DNA: TGTGCCTGGAGTCGGGACAGCAACTATGGCTACACCTTC; CDR3 protein: CAWSRDSNYGYTF
J gene: TRBJ1-5; clone size: .; D gene: TRBD1; V gene: TRBV11-2; CDR3 DNA: TGTGCCAGCAGCTCTGGACAGGGCCAGCGGCAGCCCCAGCATTTT; CDR3 protein: CASSSGQGQRQPQHF
J gene: TRBJ2-5; clone size: .; D gene: .; V gene: TRBV25-1; CDR3 DNA: TGTGCCAGCAGTGTATTGAGGGAACAGCCCCAAGAGACCCAGTACTTC; CDR3 protein: CASSVLREQPQETQYF
J gene: TRBJ1-1; clone size: few; D gene: .; V gene: TRBV6-5; CDR3 DNA: TGTGCCAGCATGGGGGGGTTAACCACTGAAGCTTTCTTT; CDR3 protein: CASMGGLTTEAFF
J gene: TRBJ1-4; clone size: few; D gene: .; V gene: TRBV5-5; CDR3 DNA: TGTGCCAGCAGCTTGGCCAACGGGGGGCCAACTAATGAAAAACTGTTTTTT; CDR3 protein: CASSLANGGPTNEKLFF
J gene: TRBJ1-2; clone size: .; D gene: .; V gene: TRBV11-3; CDR3 DNA: TGTGCCAGCAGCTTAGGCGGGAGGGGGACACGCACCTATGGCTACACCTTC; CDR3 protein: CASSLGGRGTRTYGYTF
J gene: TRBJ2-3; clone size: .; D gene: TRBD2; V gene: TRBV18; CDR3 DNA: TGTGCCAGCACCCCTGCTAGCGGGAGTAGAGATACGCAGTATTTT; CDR3 protein: CASTPASGSRDTQYF
J gene: TRBJ2-3; clone size: .; D gene: TRBD2; V gene: TRBV5-1; CDR3 DNA: TGCGCCAGCAGCGAAGTAGCGGGGGGGCCACTGAATACGCAGTATTTT; CDR3 protein: CASSEVAGGPLNTQYF
J gene: TRBJ2-2; clone size: medium-sized; D gene: .; V gene: TRBV19; CDR3 DNA: TGTGCCAGTAGTGCCGCCCTAGACACCGGGGAGCTGTTTTTT; CDR3 protein: CASSAALDTGELFF
J gene: TRBJ1-1; clone size: .; D gene: TRBD1; V gene: TRBV6-5; CDR3 DNA: TGTGCCAGCAGTGGGGGCCCAGGGGGGAGTGCTTTCTTT; CDR3 protein: CASSGGPGGSAFF
J gene: TRBJ1-2; clone size: .; D gene: .; V gene: TRBV10-3; CDR3 DNA: TGTGCCATCAGCCAGGAAGCTAACTATGGCTACACCTTC; CDR3 protein: CAISQEANYGYTF
J gene: TRBJ2-7; clone size: .; D gene: .; V gene: TRBV6-5; CDR3 DNA: TGTGCCAGCAGGCGTGGAGTAGGATCGTACGAGCAGTACTTC; CDR3 protein: CASRRGVGSYEQYF
J gene: TRBJ2-7; clone size: .; D gene: TRBD1; V gene: TRBV7-2; CDR3 DNA: TGTGCCAGCAGCTTAGTTCCCCTAAGACAGGGGCAGCACGAGCAGTACTTC; CDR3 protein: CASSLVPLRQGQHEQYF
J gene: TRBJ1-1; clone size: .; D gene: TRBD1; V gene: TRBV6-1; CDR3 DNA: TGTGCCAGCAGTGAAGCGAGGGGGCGACGGGGGAACACTGAAGCTTTCTTT; CDR3 protein: CASSEARGRRGNTEAFF
J gene: TRBJ1-4; clone size: few; D gene: TRBD1; V gene: TRBV5-4; CDR3 DNA: TGTGCCAGCAGCTCAATCCCGGGACAGGGTAGGGAACTGTTTTTT; CDR3 protein: CASSSIPGQGRELFF
J gene: TRBJ1-5; clone size: .; D gene: TRBD1; V gene: TRBV28; CDR3 DNA: TGTGCCAGCGGACAGGGAATGACGACCCAGCATTTT; CDR3 protein: CASGQGMTTQHF
J gene: TRBJ1-1; clone size: .; D gene: .; V gene: TRBV27; CDR3 DNA: TGTGCCAGCAGACTACGGGGTCCGGGCACTGAAGCTTTCTTT; CDR3 protein: CASRLRGPGTEAFF
J gene: TRBJ2-7; clone size: .; D gene: .; V gene: TRBV28; CDR3 DNA: TGTGCCAGTCAAACCGCGGGACAGCGCTACGAGCAGTACTTC; CDR3 protein: CASQTAGQRYEQYF